These T cell receptor beta chains were read from a single sample in a study of T cells in Graves' hyperthyroidism and ophthalmopathy. TCRdb independently ran MiXCR on the multiplex PCR reads; one entry per CDR3 protein. The profile shows around 300,000 distinct CDR3 sequences, roughly a fifth of them singletons. Sequencing input: blood. Receptor source: a man over 45 with Graves' ophthalmopathy. The CDR3 runs from the conserved cysteine through the conserved F or W.

v_call	j_call	cdr3_length	cdr3_aa
TRBV6-5	TRBJ2-7	14	CASSYFGSSYEQYF
TRBV24-1	TRBJ2-5	17	CATSDPTAGGGGKTQYF
TRBV25-1	TRBJ2-7	17	CASSPTWAREVTYEQYF
TRBV5-1	TRBJ2-3	15	CASSDRGTRPDTQYF
TRBV28	TRBJ1-2	15	CASSHPRGTNYGYTF
TRBV20-1	TRBJ2-2	15	CSAREDTRNTGELFF
TRBV25-1	TRBJ1-2	14	CASSEKDRAYGYTF
TRBV10-3	TRBJ2-1	13	CAIKEGNYNEQFF
TRBV24-1	TRBJ2-1	16	CATSSSGGRPHNEQFF
TRBV28	TRBJ2-1	19	CASTLSLDPRDRGRGEQFF
TRBV7-2	TRBJ2-5	16	CASSLGTYRPQETQYF
TRBV9	TRBJ1-4	16	CASSVEQGAVNEKLFF
TRBV27	TRBJ2-3	17	CASTLSPGLAGTDTQYF
TRBV20-1	TRBJ1-2	14	CSARFPGTYYGYTF
TRBV5-4	TRBJ2-3	16	CASSSLPTGVGDTQYF
TRBV4-1	TRBJ2-1	15	CASSLQPRRENEQFF
TRBV18	TRBJ2-7	15	CASSRTGTSGSEQYF
TRBV7-6	TRBJ2-7	15	CASSLAGVAPYEQYF
TRBV10-1	TRBJ2-2	14	CASSESWLTGELFF
TRBV10-3	TRBJ1-5	13	CAITAGGHQPQHF
TRBV3-1	TRBJ2-7	12	CASSQRPGEQYF
TRBV18	TRBJ2-7	15	CASSPVVAGTYEQYF
TRBV14	TRBJ1-4	16	CASSQASSLTEEKLFF
TRBV20-1	TRBJ2-5	15	CSARGEGRLQETQYF
TRBV11-2	TRBJ2-3	15	CASVHRGRSTDTQYF
TRBV5-8	TRBJ1-2	17	CASSWTGTGTARGGYTF
TRBV5-1	TRBJ2-5	14	CASSSATVGETQYF